These 26 T cell receptor beta chains were all obtained from the same sample, sequenced in a study of T cells in Graves' hyperthyroidism and ophthalmopathy. Amplified regions were TCR beta CDR3 sequences from RNA transcripts. TCR CDR3 underwent first-round RT-PCR with the HTBI primer set. TCRdb fed the multiplex PCR reads into MiXCR, producing one record per CDR3 protein. The data contain a few hundred thousand distinct CDR3 sequences, about 15% of them singletons. The sequenced material came from blood. The receptor source for this set is a woman in her late teens or twenties with Graves' hyperthyroidism that later progressed to Graves' ophthalmopathy.

Ten or more counts support this clonotype. The chain couples TRBV18 to TRBJ1-5; unclear D gene. Germline loops: CDR1 KGHSH, CDR2 LQKENI. The CDR3 covers 16 residues. The germline V and J ends were trimmed by 3 bases and 0 bases, with 12 bases remaining between them. CDR3 coding DNA: TGTGCCAGCTCACCCGATTTCGGGAATAGCAATCAGCCCCAGCATTTT. Residues: CASSPDFGNSNQPQHF. Full variable domain (missing parts from reference TRBV18 and TRBJ1-5): NAGVMQNPRHLVRRRGQEARLRCSPMKGHSHVYWYRQLPEEGLKFMVYLQKENIIDESGMPKERFSAEFPKEGPSILRIQQVVRGDSAAYFCASSPDFGNSNQPQHFGDGTRLSIL.

This clonotype was seen at least ten times. The V and J genes are TRBV6-1 and TRBJ1-5, with D uncertain. Germline CDR1 reads MNHNS; CDR2 reads SASEGT. Trimming cost V 3 bases and J 4 bases, with 16 bases left between them. This CDR3 contains 16 residues. Here the CDR3 reads CASSENKGYLNQPQHF. CDR3 nucleotides: TGTGCCAGCAGTGAGAATAAGGGTTATCTAAATCAGCCCCAGCATTTT.

The rearrangement joins TRBV18 to TRBJ2-5; 12 nucleotides align to TRBD2. Germline lookup yields CDR1 KGHSH and CDR2 LQKENI. J was trimmed by 1 base and V by 4 bases; bases with no gene match: 7. The CDR3 contains 17 residues. The DNA for the CDR3 is TGTGCCAGCTCACTTAGACTAGCGGGGGATTTCCAAGAGACCCAGTACTTC. Protein product: CASSLRLAGDFQETQYF.

The genes are TRBV27 and TRBJ2-1; D is unresolved. The V gene lost 8 bases and the J gene lost 9 bases, with 11 bases spanning the gap. The CDR3 consists of 11 residues. CDR1 and CDR2 from the germline V gene are MNHEY and SMNVEV (reference sequence). In DNA, the CDR3 is TGTGCCAGCGAGAAGGGCCCTGAGCAGTTCTTC. This translates into CASEKGPEQFF.

On this clonotype itself: Given a much more abundant clone one base away, this may be a read error. The gene calls are TRBV12-3 or TRBV12-4 and TRBJ1-2, with 10 nucleotides matching TRBD1. J was trimmed by 8 bases and V by 6 bases; bases with no gene match: 12. The CDR3 has 15 amino acids. CDR3: CASRPGQGMVEGYTF. CDR3 DNA sequence: TGTGCCAGCAGACCGGGACAGGGGATGGTCGAGGGCTACACCTTC.

The chain recombines TRBV27 with TRBJ1-5, with D tentatively TRBD1 (5 bases). This CDR3 spans 12 amino acids. V lost 8 bases to trimming and J lost 4 bases, with 9 bases between them. Germline V gene data show CDR1 as MNHEY and CDR2 as SMNVEV (reference sequence). DNA of the CDR3: TGTGCCAGCGCAAGGGGAAATCAGCCCCAGCATTTT. It translates to CASARGNQPQHF.

This clonotype was detected ten times or more. The chain links TRBV27 to TRBJ2-7; TRBD2 might be the D (5 bases). Trimming stripped 6 bases from V and 5 bases from J, with 17 bases between. This CDR3 is built from 14 residues. Germline CDR1 and CDR2: MNHEY and SMNVEV (reference sequence). The CDR3 nucleotides read TGTGCCAGCAGCTCCATTTGGGGAGACCACGAGCAGTACTTC. Its protein product is CASSSIWGDHEQYF.

This clonotype was recorded at least ten times. The rearrangement links TRBV19 to TRBJ1-4, with a weak D call TRBD1 (6 bases). The CDR3 totals 14 residues. The germline V and J ends were trimmed by 4 bases and 5 bases, with 11 bases remaining between them. Germline V lookup: CDR1 LNHDA, CDR2 SQIVND (reference sequence). The CDR3 reads CASSTGTQNEKLFF. In DNA form, the CDR3 reads TGTGCCAGTAGTACCGGGACACAGAATGAAAAACTGTTTTTT.

This clonotype was detected ten times or more. Written as DNA, the CDR3 is TGTGCCAGCAGGGTACAGGGAGGCAATCAGCCCCAGCATTTT. It encodes CASRVQGGNQPQHF. The chain employs TRBV2 and TRBJ1-5, with D tentatively TRBD1 (6 bases). This CDR3 region has 14 residues. V lost 6 bases to trimming and J lost 2 bases, with 11 bases between them. The germline CDR1 and CDR2 sequences are SNHLY and FYNNEI.

V and J are TRBV7-8 and TRBJ2-5; TRBD2 is a possible D gene (5 bases). The length of the CDR3 is 14 residues. V lost 1 base and J 4 bases, leaving 10 bases between the germline ends. Germline V CDR1 and CDR2: SGHVS, FQNEAQ. The CDR3 sequence is CASSLGGLLETQYF. CDR3 nucleotide sequence: TGTGCCAGCAGCTTAGGAGGGCTCTTAGAGACCCAGTACTTC. Filled out from reference TRBV7-8 and TRBJ2-5, the complete variable domain reads GAGVSQSPRYKVAKRGQDVALRCDPISGHVSLFWYQQALGQGPEFLTYFQNEAQLDKSGLPSDRFFAERPEGSVSTLKIQRTQQEDSAVYLCASSLGGLLETQYFGPGTRLLVL.

The gene calls are TRBV29-1 and TRBJ2-7, with D possibly being TRBD2 (5 bases). Germline CDR1 reads SQVTM; CDR2 reads ANQGSEA. This CDR3 has 15 residues. Between the trimmed V and J ends, which lost 4 bases and 4 bases, there was a span of 20 bases. The chain's CDR3 is CSVVAATGSRYEQYF. DNA of the CDR3: TGCAGCGTTGTTGCCGCGACGGGGTCTAGGTACGAGCAGTACTTC.

This clonotype was picked up many times. V usage is TRBV7-9 and J usage is TRBJ2-3; tentative D call: TRBD1 (6 bases). The length of the CDR3 is 15 residues. Trimming pared 4 bases from V and 1 base from J, leaving 12 bases between. Germline V lookup: CDR1 SEHNR, CDR2 FQNEAQ (reference sequence). The CDR3 bases are TGTGCCAGCAGCTCCGGACAGACGCGCACAGATACGCAGTATTTT. As protein: CASSSGQTRTDTQYF.

There are a few counts of this clonotype. V gene TRBV19 combines with J gene TRBJ1-1; a possible D gene is TRBD1 (5 bases). Germline assignment: CDR1 LNHDA and CDR2 SQIVND (reference sequence). The CDR3 contains 16 residues. The ends were cut back, 3 bases at V and 5 bases at J, with 19 bases in the middle. The CDR3 nucleotides are TGTGCCAGTAGTATTACGCAGGGTGGTGTTAGGACTGAAGCTTTCTTT. Its protein is CASSITQGGVRTEAFF.

This clonotype has ten or more counts. The rearrangement links TRBV20-1 to TRBJ2-3; TRBD2 aligns across 12 bases. There are 16 residues in the CDR3. The germline V gene has CDR1 DFQATT and CDR2 SNEGSKA (reference sequence). Unmatched junction bases numbered 6, after V lost 5 bases and J lost 0 bases. CDR3 in DNA: TGCAGTGCTTCGACTAGCGGGGGACCTAGCACAGATACGCAGTATTTT. Protein: CSASTSGGPSTDTQYF.

A few counts support this clonotype. The chain uses TRBV4-2 and TRBJ2-7; D unresolved. The CDR3 extends over 16 amino acids. CDR1 and CDR2 (germline): LGHNA, YNFKEQ. V was trimmed by 4 bases and J by 0 bases, leaving 16 bases between them. CDR3 nucleotides: TGTGCCAGCAGCCGAGACATTTCAAGGAACTCCTACGAGCAGTACTTC. Protein product: CASSRDISRNSYEQYF.

The chain is built from TRBV7-9 and TRBJ2-7; tentatively, D is TRBD2 (5 bases). V was trimmed by 9 bases and J by 3 bases, leaving 18 bases between them. Germline assignment: CDR1 SEHNR and CDR2 FQNEAQ (reference sequence). The CDR3 is 14 residues long. The CDR3 nucleotides are TGTGCCAGTAGTATTTCGGGAAAACACTACGAGCAGTACTTC. Translated, it gives CASSISGKHYEQYF.

Of note for this clonotype: The junction shows a germline mismatch at one end, possibly a read error. This chain connects TRBV7-9 to TRBJ2-5; D is ambiguous. This CDR3 spans 13 amino acids. Germline values: CDR1 SEHNR, CDR2 FQNEAQ (reference sequence). The DNA for the CDR3 is TGTGCCCGCAGCTCAGGACCCCAAGAGACCCAGTACTTC. This sequence encodes CARSSGPQETQYF.

This clonotype was detected ten times or more. The chain couples TRBV28 to TRBJ2-1; 7 bases are a match to TRBD1. Unmatched junction bases numbered 6, after V lost 4 bases and J lost 6 bases. Per germline, CDR1 MDHEN and CDR2 SYDVKM. The CDR3 spans 14 residues. CDR3 sequence reads: CASSSPGQSNEQFF. CDR3 nucleotide sequence: TGTGCCAGCAGTTCCCCGGGACAGTCCAATGAGCAGTTCTTC.

Details on this clonotype: This clone may be a read error of a much larger clone one base away. The rearrangement joins TRBV9 to TRBJ1-1, with D uncertain. Germline V gene data show CDR1 as SGDLS and CDR2 as YYNGEE. The CDR3 covers 14 residues. Trimming took off 3 bases at V and 3 bases at J, with 12 bases between the two ends. As DNA, the CDR3 is TGTGCCAGCAGCGCGTCACATGGGTACACTGAAGCTTTCTTT. Protein product: CASSASHGYTEAFF.

This clonotype was seen repeatedly, ten times or more. V gene TRBV13 combines with J gene TRBJ2-7; 10 bases fit TRBD1. The germline CDR1 and CDR2 sequences are PRHDT and FYEKMQ (reference sequence). V lost 1 base and J lost 2; bases outside the gene matches: 14. The CDR3 consists of 19 residues. The DNA of the CDR3 is TGTGCCAGCAGCTTAGTATTAGCGTCGGACAGGGGGTACGCCTACGAGCAGTACTTC. This codes for CASSLVLASDRGYAYEQYF. Using reference TRBV13 and TRBJ2-7 for the parts outside the CDR3, the full variable domain is AAGVIQSPRHLIKEKRETATLKCYPIPRHDTVYWYQQGPGQDPQFLISFYEKMQSDKGSIPDRFSAQQFSDYHSELNMSSLELGDSALYFCASSLVLASDRGYAYEQYFGPGTRLTVT.

The chain carries TRBV20-1 and TRBJ2-2; maybe TRBD1 (5 bases). Germline-derived CDR1 and CDR2 are DFQATT and SNEGSKA (reference sequence). The CDR3 extends over 15 amino acids. Trimming took off 3 bases at V and 4 bases at J, with 15 bases between the two ends. In nucleotides, the CDR3 is TGCAGTGCTAGTGGGGCTGGTCGAGTCACCGGGGAGCTGTTTTTT. Translated: CSASGAGRVTGELFF.

In its sample, this clonotype was seen many times. The V gene is TRBV28, the J gene TRBJ2-3, with 8 bases aligning to TRBD1. Germline CDR1 is MDHEN and CDR2 is SYDVKM. V lost 2 bases to trimming and J lost 4 bases; unmatched junction nucleotides: 5. This CDR3 contains 15 residues. The chain's CDR3 is CASSLVGQVADTQYF. The CDR3 DNA reads as TGTGCCAGCAGTTTAGTGGGACAGGTTGCAGATACGCAGTATTTT.

This clonotype showed up many times. The chain joins TRBV28 to TRBJ2-1; the match to TRBD1 covers 8 bases. The germline V gene has CDR1 MDHEN and CDR2 SYDVKM. The CDR3 sequence is 17 residues long. With 5 bases clipped from V and 4 bases from J, the junction kept 13 bases outside the gene matches. The CDR3 sequence: CASSPLRTGRTYNEQFF. For the CDR3, the DNA is TGTGCCAGCAGTCCCTTGAGGACAGGGCGAACGTACAATGAGCAGTTCTTC.

This clonotype was found many times. V is TRBV5-1 and J is TRBJ2-7, with D possibly being TRBD1 or TRBD2 (5 bases each). CDR1 and CDR2 (germline): SGHRS, YFSETQ. The CDR3 has 15 amino acids. The V gene lost 0 bases and the J gene lost 5 bases, with 15 bases spanning the gap. The CDR3 DNA sequence: TGCGCCAGCAGCTTGGCGGTGGGACCGTCCCACGAGCAGTACTTC. It translates to CASSLAVGPSHEQYF.

The chain employs TRBV27 and TRBJ2-7; 7 bases map to TRBD2. The V and J ends lost 1 base and 5 bases, in that order; junction bases with no gene match: 8. CDR3 length: 15 residues. The V gene's germline CDR1 is MNHEY and CDR2 SMNVEV (reference sequence). The CDR3 sequence is CASSLWTGAGNEQYF. CDR3 nucleotides: TGTGCCAGCAGTTTATGGACGGGAGCGGGAAACGAGCAGTACTTC.

The chain joins TRBV5-1 to TRBJ1-2; no definite D call. This CDR3 comprises 14 residues. Between the trimmed V and J ends, which lost 5 bases and 1 base, there was a span of 12 bases. CDR1 and CDR2 from the germline V gene are SGHRS and YFSETQ. CDR3 residues: CASSPDNFNYGYTF. The CDR3 DNA reads as TGCGCCAGCAGTCCCGACAATTTTAACTATGGCTACACCTTC. The variable domain in full, completed from reference TRBV5-1 and TRBJ1-2, reads KAGVTQTPRYLIKTRGQQVTLSCSPISGHRSVSWYQQTPGQGLQFLFEYFSETQRNKGNFPGRFSGRQFSNSRSEMNVSTLELGDSALYLCASSPDNFNYGYTFGSGTRLTVV.